This T cell receptor (beta chain) was retrieved from a study of post-analysis software for immune sequencing data. As for the study in general: Relapsing-remitting, secondary progressive and progressive-relapsing forms made up the multiple sclerosis disease courses.

The V end lost 2 bases, the J end lost 2 bases, and 13 bases lay between the germline ends. The CDR3 covers 15 residues. Germline CDR1 is LGHNA and CDR2 is YSLEER. In regard to this clonotype: What it recognizes is unknown.

Study-wide results and limits: Those with multiple sclerosis, the patient group, showed significantly lower normalized Chao1 diversity than controls. In patients, 4 to 6 TRBV segments were more frequent than in controls, with TRBV5-6, TRBV5-1 and TRBV20-1 among them. Samples made in the same batch grouped tightly together by F measure.

TCR beta cDNA libraries included unique molecular identifiers. TCRdb independently ran MiXCR on the PCR reads; one entry per CDR3 protein. The table records over 150,000 distinct CDR3 sequences, 30% of them present only once. Sequencing was done on a sample of blood. V usage is TRBV4-3 and J usage is TRBJ2-7; D is possibly TRBD1 or TRBD2 (5 bases each). The origin of this receptor is a girl under 18 with multiple sclerosis. CDR3 nucleotides: TGCGCCAGCAGCCAAACGGGACCCCCCACCTACGAGCAGTACTTC. Protein product: CASSQTGPPTYEQYF.